The 12 T cell receptor beta chains in this list originate from one sample, sequenced in a study of T cell changes during pregnancy in multiple sclerosis. The protocol was immunoSEQ multiplex PCR, while the TCRdb copy is restricted to in-frame clones and leaves out a portion. This sample has more than 65,000 clones; about nine tenths occur once, and the top ten carry roughly 2%. Specimen: peripheral blood, collected in the first trimester of pregnancy. These TCRs come from a female donor with multiple sclerosis, enrolled in a pregnancy study.

By its share, this clone is medium-sized. The chain uses TRBV6-6 and TRBJ2-3; D gene uncertain. Germline CDR1 reads MNHNY; CDR2 reads SVGAGI (reference sequence). The CDR3 is 14 residues long. V dropped 2 bases and J dropped 1 base, with 7 bases sitting between them. The CDR3, as DNA: TGTGCCAGCAGTTACGTTGAGGGCACAGATACGCAGTATTTT. Protein: CASSYVEGTDTQYF.

The chain is built from TRBV13 and TRBJ1-3; tentatively, D is TRBD1 (6 bases). CDR3 length: 17 amino acids. V lost 4 bases and J 2 bases, leaving 18 bases between the germline ends. CDR1 PRHDT and CDR2 FYEKMQ come from the germline V gene (reference sequence). CDR3 residues: CASSSEQGLRAGNTIYF. CDR3 sequence (DNA): TGTGCCAGCAGCTCAGAACAGGGTCTAAGGGCTGGAAACACCATATATTTT.

The V gene is TRBV9, the J gene TRBJ2-1; D possibly corresponds to TRBD1 (6 bases). Germline values: CDR1 SGDLS, CDR2 YYNGEE. This CDR3 contains 14 residues. Trimming shortened V by 1 base and J by 8 bases, and 13 bases separated the two germline ends. The CDR3 region has the DNA TGTGCCAGCAGCGTAACAGGGAGATTGGATGAGCAGTTCTTC. It encodes CASSVTGRLDEQFF.

The chain has TRBV30 and TRBJ2-7; possible D gene TRBD2, 6 bases. With 3 bases removed from V and 0 bases from J, the gap between germline ends came to 18 bases. CDR3 length equals 16 residues. The germline V gene encodes CDR1 GTSNPN and CDR2 SVGIG (reference sequence). DNA for the CDR3: TGTGCCTGGAGGCCGGGACTTCTCACGTTCTCCTACGAGCAGTACTTC. This sequence encodes CAWRPGLLTFSYEQYF.

The V and J genes are TRBV6-5 and TRBJ2-1; TRBD2 matches 9 bases. J gave up 4 bases and V 2 bases, and 6 bases lay outside the gene matches. Germline V CDR1 and CDR2: MNHEY, SVGAGI. The CDR3 runs to 16 residues. The CDR3 coding sequence is TGTGCCAGCAGTTACAGAGTGCGGGGGGGATACAATGAGCAGTTCTTC. It yields the protein CASSYRVRGGYNEQFF.

This clone has a single count. V gene TRBV6-1 combines with J gene TRBJ1-1; TRBD1 matches 9 bases. In germline, CDR1 is MNHNS, CDR2 SASEGT. The CDR3 is 14 residues long. V was clipped by 4 bases and J by 4 bases; unmatched bases: 4. The CDR3 DNA reads as TGTGCCAGCAGTGGGGGACAGGGCTCCACTGAAGCTTTCTTT. This translates into CASSGGQGSTEAFF.

J is TRBJ1-1 and V is TRBV6-1; D remains unclear. The CDR3 contains 13 residues. Trimming pared 4 bases from V and 4 bases from J, leaving 10 bases between. Germline V CDR1 and CDR2: MNHNS, SASEGT. DNA for the CDR3: TGTGCCAGCAGTGTTGAACGGGGCACTGAAGCTTTCTTT. Protein: CASSVERGTEAFF.

This sequence joins TRBV9 and TRBJ2-3, with D maybe TRBD2 (5 bases). The CDR3 spans 17 residues. Germline V gene lookup returns CDR1 SGDLS and CDR2 YYNGEE. V lost 0 bases, J lost 0 bases, and 14 bases lay in between. CDR3: CASSVGASRTSTDTQYF. CDR3 in DNA: TGTGCCAGCAGCGTAGGTGCTAGCCGAACTAGCACAGATACGCAGTATTTT.

The chain has TRBV6-1 and TRBJ1-1; D is possibly TRBD1 (6 bases). Germline-derived CDR1 and CDR2 are MNHNS and SASEGT. V lost 1 base, J lost 6 bases, and 12 bases lay in between. This CDR3 comprises 14 residues. DNA of the CDR3: TGTGCCAGCAGTGAAGATTTGGGGGGGCCTGAAGCTTTCTTT. Translating gives CASSEDLGGPEAFF.

V is TRBV18 and J is TRBJ1-6, with D possibly matching TRBD1 (6 bases). V lost 2 bases, J lost 8 bases, and 16 bases lay in between. Germline-derived CDR1 and CDR2 are KGHSH and LQKENI. The CDR3 has 16 amino acids. CDR3 DNA: TGTGCCAGCTCACCAAGGTCCGCAGGGGCCTATTCACCCCTCCACTTT. Translation: CASSPRSAGAYSPLHF.

The rearrangement links TRBV7-9 to TRBJ1-2; TRBD1 matches at 7 bases. The ends lost 0 bases at V and 5 bases at J; junction bases unmatched: 6. The CDR3 contains 15 residues. The germline V gene has CDR1 SEHNR and CDR2 FQNEAQ (reference sequence). The CDR3 DNA sequence: TGTGCCAGCAGCTTAGCCCACCCGGGACAGTATGGCTACACCTTC. Translated, it gives CASSLAHPGQYGYTF.

The chain has TRBV10-1 and TRBJ1-3; D gene uncertain. With 4 bases removed from V and 0 bases from J, the gap between germline ends came to 10 bases. Germline CDR1 reads WNHNN; CDR2 reads SYGVQD (reference sequence). This CDR3 region has 15 residues. Here the CDR3 reads CASSGSGNSGNTIYF. Written as DNA, the CDR3 is TGCGCCAGCAGTGGTTCGGGGAACTCTGGAAACACCATATATTTT.